This T cell receptor (beta chain) is drawn from a study of T cell repertoires in cytomegalovirus infection. Comments on this clonotype: Its matching antigen is unknown.

TCRdb re-called the reads with MiXCR, one entry per CDR3 protein. The table lists hundreds of thousands of distinct CDR3 sequences, around 29% of them singletons, with 20% in the top ten. The TCR sequence derives from a human donor in good health (CMV status not recorded). Some clones in this sample may be carry-over from other donors' samples. This specimen was cultured PBMCs, taken from culture after CMV antigen stimulation.

The CDR3 loop reads CASSSFEITEAFF. CDR3 nucleotide sequence: TGCGCCAGCAGCTCATTCGAGATTACTGAAGCTTTCTTT. The genes are TRBV5-1 and TRBJ1-1; D remains ambiguous. The V gene's germline CDR1 is SGHRS and CDR2 YFSETQ. Trimming took 3 bases from V and 5 from J, leaving 11 bases between them. The CDR3 is 13 amino acids.